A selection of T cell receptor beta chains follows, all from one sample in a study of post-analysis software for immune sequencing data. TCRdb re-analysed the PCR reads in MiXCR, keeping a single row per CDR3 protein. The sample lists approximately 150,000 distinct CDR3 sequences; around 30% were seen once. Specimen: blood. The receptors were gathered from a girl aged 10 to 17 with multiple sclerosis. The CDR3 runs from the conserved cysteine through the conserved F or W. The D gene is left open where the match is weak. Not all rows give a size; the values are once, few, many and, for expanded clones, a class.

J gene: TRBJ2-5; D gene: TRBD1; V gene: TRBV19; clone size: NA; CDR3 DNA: TGTGCCAGCAGACAGGGGCTTGGGGAGACCCAGTACTTC; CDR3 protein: CASRQGLGETQYF
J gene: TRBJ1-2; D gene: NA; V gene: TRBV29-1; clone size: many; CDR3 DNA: TGCAGCGACCGAGTAGGGAACTATGGCTACACCTTC; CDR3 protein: CSDRVGNYGYTF
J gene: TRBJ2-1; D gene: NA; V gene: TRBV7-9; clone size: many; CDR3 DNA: TGTGCCAGCAGCCCCGACATGACAGGATTTTCCTACAATGAGCAGTTCTTC; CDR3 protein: CASSPDMTGFSYNEQFF
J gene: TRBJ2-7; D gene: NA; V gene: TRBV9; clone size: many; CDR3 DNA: TGTGCCAGCAGCGTAGCTAGCCAGAGCGAGCAGTACTTC; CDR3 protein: CASSVASQSEQYF
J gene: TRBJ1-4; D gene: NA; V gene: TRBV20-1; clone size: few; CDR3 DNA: TGCAGTGCTAGAACAGGAACAGCCCGAACGAATGAAAAACTGTTTTTT; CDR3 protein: CSARTGTARTNEKLFF
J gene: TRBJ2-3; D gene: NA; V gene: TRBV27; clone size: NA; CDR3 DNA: TGTGCCAGTTCTAAATTGGACTTTGGCACAGATACGCAGTATTTT; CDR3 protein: CASSKLDFGTDTQYF
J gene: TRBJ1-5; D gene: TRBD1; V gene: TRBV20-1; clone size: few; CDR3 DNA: TGCAGTGCCACCGACAGGGTGTACGGCAATCAGCCCCAGCATTTT; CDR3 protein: CSATDRVYGNQPQHF
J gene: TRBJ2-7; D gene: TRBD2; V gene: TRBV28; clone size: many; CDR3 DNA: TGTGCCAGCAATCAGGCAGCGGGAAGCTCCTACGAGCAGTACTTC; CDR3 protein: CASNQAAGSSYEQYF
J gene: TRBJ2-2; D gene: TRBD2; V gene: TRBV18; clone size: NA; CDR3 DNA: TGTGCCAGCTCACGAACCGGGACTACCTACACCGGGGAGCTGTTTTTT; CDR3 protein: CASSRTGTTYTGELFF
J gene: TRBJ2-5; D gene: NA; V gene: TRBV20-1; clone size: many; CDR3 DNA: TGCAGTGCTAGAGGGCAGCAAGAGACCCAGTACTTC; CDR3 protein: CSARGQQETQYF
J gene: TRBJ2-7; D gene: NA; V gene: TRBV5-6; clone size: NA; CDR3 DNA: TGTGCCTGCAGAGTATCGCAGCAACTCGAGCAGTACTTC; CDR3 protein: CACRVSQQLEQYF
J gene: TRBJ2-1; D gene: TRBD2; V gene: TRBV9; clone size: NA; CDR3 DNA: TGTGCCGGCAGCGTAAGGGGACTAGCTCCGGCGGGTGAGCAGTTCTTC; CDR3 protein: CAGSVRGLAPAGEQFF
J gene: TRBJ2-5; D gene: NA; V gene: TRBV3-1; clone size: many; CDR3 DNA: TGTGCCAGCAGCCACCTGGAGACCCAGTACTTC; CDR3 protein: CASSHLETQYF
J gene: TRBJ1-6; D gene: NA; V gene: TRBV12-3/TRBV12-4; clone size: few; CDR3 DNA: TGTGCCAGCATGACAGTTCATTATAATTCACCCCTCCACTTT; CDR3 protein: CASMTVHYNSPLHF
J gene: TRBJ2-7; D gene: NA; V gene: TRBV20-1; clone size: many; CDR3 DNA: TGCAGTGCCATCCCCAGGGGACGGTGGGAGCAGTACTTC; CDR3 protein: CSAIPRGRWEQYF
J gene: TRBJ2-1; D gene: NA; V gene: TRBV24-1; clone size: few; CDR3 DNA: TGTGCCACCAGGAACTACAATGAGCAGTTCTTC; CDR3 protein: CATRNYNEQFF
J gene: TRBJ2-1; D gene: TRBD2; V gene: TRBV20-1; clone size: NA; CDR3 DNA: TGCAGTGCCGCGCCCGGGACTAGAGGACCTAATGAGCAGTTCTTC; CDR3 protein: CSAAPGTRGPNEQFF
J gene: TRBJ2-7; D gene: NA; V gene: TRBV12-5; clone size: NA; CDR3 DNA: TGTGCTAGTGCTTATGAAGACGAGCAGTACTTC; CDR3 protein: CASAYEDEQYF
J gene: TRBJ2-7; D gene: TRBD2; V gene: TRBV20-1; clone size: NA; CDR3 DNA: TGCAGTGCTAGAGTAGTGGGTCGCGGGAGAGTAAACGAGCAGTACTTC; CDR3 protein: CSARVVGRGRVNEQYF
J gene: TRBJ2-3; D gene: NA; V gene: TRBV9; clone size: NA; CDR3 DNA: TGTGCCAGCAGCGCCGAAGCGGTTAGGATGGATACGCAGTATTTT; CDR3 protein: CASSAEAVRMDTQYF
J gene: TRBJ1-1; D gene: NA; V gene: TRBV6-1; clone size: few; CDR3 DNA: TGTGCCAGCAGTGGGCAGCAGAACACTGAAGCTTTCTTT; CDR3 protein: CASSGQQNTEAFF
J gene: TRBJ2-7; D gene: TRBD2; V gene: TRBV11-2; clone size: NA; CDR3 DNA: TGTGCCAGCACCACACGTACCGGCGGCGGGAGCTCCTACGAGCAGTACTTC; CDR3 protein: CASTTRTGGGSSYEQYF
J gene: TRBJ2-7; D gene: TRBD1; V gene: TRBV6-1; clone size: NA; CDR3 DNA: TGTGCCATCAGTAGCCGACAGGGGCGGACCTACGAGCAGTACTTC; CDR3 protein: CAISSRQGRTYEQYF
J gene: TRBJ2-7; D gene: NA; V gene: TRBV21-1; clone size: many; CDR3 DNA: TGTGCCAGCAGCAAAGGTGAGGGGACTAGCGGGAGGCCGGAGGAGCAGTACTTC; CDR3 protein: CASSKGEGTSGRPEEQYF
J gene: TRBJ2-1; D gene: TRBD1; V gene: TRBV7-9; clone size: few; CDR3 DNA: TGTGCCAGCAGCTTAGACTACACCGGGACAGTATTCAATGAGCAGTTCTTC; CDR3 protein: CASSLDYTGTVFNEQFF
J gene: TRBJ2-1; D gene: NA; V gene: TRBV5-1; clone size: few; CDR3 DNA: TGCGCCAGCAAGGTTAACAATGAGCAGTTCTTC; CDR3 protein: CASKVNNEQFF
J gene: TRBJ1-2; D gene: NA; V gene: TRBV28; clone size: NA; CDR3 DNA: TGTGCCAGCAGTTATGGGCCCAACTATGGCTACACCTTC; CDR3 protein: CASSYGPNYGYTF
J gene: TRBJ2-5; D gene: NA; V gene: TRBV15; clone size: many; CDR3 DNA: TGTGCCGCCAGCAGAGGAGCTTCGGGTCAAGAGACCCAGTACTTC; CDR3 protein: CAASRGASGQETQYF
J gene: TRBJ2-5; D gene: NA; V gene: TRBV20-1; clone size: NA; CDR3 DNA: TGCAGTGCTAGAGTCGGGAGTTGGCGAGAGACCCAGTACTTC; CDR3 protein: CSARVGSWRETQYF
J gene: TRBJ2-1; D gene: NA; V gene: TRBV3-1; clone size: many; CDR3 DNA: TGTGCCAGCAGTTTAGCGGAGGCTAACAATGAGCAGTTCTTC; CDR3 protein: CASSLAEANNEQFF
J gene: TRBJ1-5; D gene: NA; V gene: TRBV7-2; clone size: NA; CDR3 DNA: TGTGCCAGCAGCTCCGGGGGCGGCAATCAGCCCCAGCATTTT; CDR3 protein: CASSSGGGNQPQHF
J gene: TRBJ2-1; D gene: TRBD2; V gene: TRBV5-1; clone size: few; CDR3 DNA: TGCGCCAGCAGCGCGGGACTAGCGGGGGTCAATGAGCAGTTCTTC; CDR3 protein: CASSAGLAGVNEQFF
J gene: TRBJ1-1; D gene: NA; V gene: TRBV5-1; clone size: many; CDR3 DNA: TGCGCCAGCAGCTTGGGTGGGGCGAACACTGAAGCTTTCTTT; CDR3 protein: CASSLGGANTEAFF
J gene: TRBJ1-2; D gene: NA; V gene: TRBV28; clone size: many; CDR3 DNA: TGTGCCAGCAGGGGTGGGGGGCGCTACGGCTACACCTTC; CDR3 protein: CASRGGGRYGYTF
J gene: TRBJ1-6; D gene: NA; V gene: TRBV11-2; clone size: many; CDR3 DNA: TGTGCCAGCAGCTCGATAAATAATTCACCCCTCCACTTT; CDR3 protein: CASSSINNSPLHF
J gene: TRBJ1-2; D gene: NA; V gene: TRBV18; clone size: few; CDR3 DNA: TGTGCCAGCTCACCAACAGGGACCTATGGCTACACCTTC; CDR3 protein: CASSPTGTYGYTF
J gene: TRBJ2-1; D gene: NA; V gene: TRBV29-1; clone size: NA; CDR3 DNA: TGCAGCGTTGTATCGTGGGAGAGATACAATGAGCAGTTCTTC; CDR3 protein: CSVVSWERYNEQFF
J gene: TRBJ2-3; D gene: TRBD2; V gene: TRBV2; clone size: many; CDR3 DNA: TGTGCCAGGGGAGGGGCTAAGAGGGGAGCAGATACGCAGTATTTT; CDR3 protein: CARGGAKRGADTQYF
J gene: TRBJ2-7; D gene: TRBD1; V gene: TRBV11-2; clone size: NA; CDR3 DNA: TGTGCCAGCAGCCAGGGACAGAGCCTCTCCTACGAGCAGTACTTC; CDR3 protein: CASSQGQSLSYEQYF
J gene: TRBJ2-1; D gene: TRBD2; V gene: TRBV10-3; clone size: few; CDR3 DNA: TGTGCCATCAGTTCTAGCGGGGGGAGTCGCGAGGATGAGCAGTTCTTC; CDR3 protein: CAISSSGGSREDEQFF
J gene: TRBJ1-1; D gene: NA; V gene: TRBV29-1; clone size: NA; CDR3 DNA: TGCAGCGTTACAGGGAACACTGAAGCTTTCTTT; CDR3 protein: CSVTGNTEAFF